This TCR beta chain was captured by sequencing in a study of blood T cell repertoires in COVID-19. Study details: The study drew acute and convalescent COVID-19 samples from the United States, Italy and Spain. T cells, B-cell-depleted T cells, or PBMCs supplied cDNA or gDNA.

Source study methods: Reference gene primers were amplified, and this amplification served to estimate nucleated cell counts. Some clones are missing from TCRdb's copy, which holds only in-frame ones; the method was immunoSEQ multiplex PCR. Clonal size and the V and J genes are those of that table, whereas D and trimming came from the DNA. Among more than 90,000 clones listed, 75% to 85% were seen once. There are 16 residues in the CDR3. In germline, CDR1 is LNHDA, CDR2 SQIVND (reference sequence). The V segment lost 7 bases and the J segment 6 bases; nucleotides outside the gene matches: 13. This chain uses TRBV19 with TRBJ2-2, with 8 bases fitting TRBD2. The origin of this receptor is a man between 60 and 70 years old with acute or convalescent COVID-19. The sample comprised peripheral blood. The CDR3 nucleotides are TGTGCCAGTAACCCTTGGACGGGAGGGCTCTCCGGGGAGCTGTTTTTT. This translates into CASNPWTGGLSGELFF. Variable domain in full (rest from reference TRBV19 and TRBJ2-2): DGGITQSPKYLFRKEGQNVTLSCEQNLNHDAMYWYRQDPGQGLRLIYYSQIVNDFQKGDIAEGYSVSREKKESFPLTVTSAQKNPTAFYLCASNPWTGGLSGELFFGEGSRLTVL.